This entry concerns a single TCR beta chain. No antigen is known for it. PCR used 60 Vbeta primers and 13 Jbeta primers. Produced via immunoSEQ multiplex PCR; TCRdb's table is partial and in-frame only. The sample lists 70,000 to 95,000 clones, 78% occurring once. The sample comes from a study of cytomegalovirus exposure and HLA in healthy donors. Whole-study results and caveats: For TCR beta chains, V- and J-gene trimming was later linked to a missense DCLRE1C variant. In presence/absence analyses, roughly uniform sequencing depth across donors was assumed.

The sequenced sample consisted of PBMCs. The sequence derives from a man in his forties in good health and CMV-seronegative.

CDR3 DNA sequence: TGTGCCAGCAGTCCCACAGGGGGTATAGGTGGCTACACCTTC. Amino acids: CASSPTGGIGGYTF. The chain is built from TRBV6-1 and TRBJ1-2, with TRBD1 identical over 8 bases. The junction had 9 bases not matched to a gene; V was cut back by 5 bases and J by 7 bases. CDR1 is MNHNS and CDR2 is SASEGT in the germline V gene. CDR3 length: 14 amino acids.